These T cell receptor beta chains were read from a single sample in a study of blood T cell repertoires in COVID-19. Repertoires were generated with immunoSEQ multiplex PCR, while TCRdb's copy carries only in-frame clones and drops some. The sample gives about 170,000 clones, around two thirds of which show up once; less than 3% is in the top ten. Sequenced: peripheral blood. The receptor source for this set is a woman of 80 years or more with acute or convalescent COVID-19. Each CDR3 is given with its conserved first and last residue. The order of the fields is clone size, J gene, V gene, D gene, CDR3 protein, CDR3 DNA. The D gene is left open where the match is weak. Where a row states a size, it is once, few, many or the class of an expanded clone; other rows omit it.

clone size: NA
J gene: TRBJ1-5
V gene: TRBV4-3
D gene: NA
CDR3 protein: CASSQDRRGFQPQHF
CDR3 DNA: TGCGCCAGCAGCCAAGATAGGAGGGGCTTTCAGCCCCAGCATTTT

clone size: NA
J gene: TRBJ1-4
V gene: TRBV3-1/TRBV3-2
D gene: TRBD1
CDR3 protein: CASSPRTGGDEKLFF
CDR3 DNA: TGTGCCAGCAGCCCCCGGACAGGGGGCGATGAAAAACTGTTTTTT

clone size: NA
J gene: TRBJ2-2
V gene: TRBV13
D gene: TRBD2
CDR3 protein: CASSLFLAGGESGTGELFF
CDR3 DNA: TGTGCCAGCAGCTTATTTCTAGCGGGAGGAGAGAGTGGCACCGGGGAGCTGTTTTTT

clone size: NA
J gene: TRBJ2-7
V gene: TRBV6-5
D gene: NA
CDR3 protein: CASTMGGAVTYEQYF
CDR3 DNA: TGTGCCTCTACCATGGGGGGGGCTGTGACCTACGAGCAGTACTTC

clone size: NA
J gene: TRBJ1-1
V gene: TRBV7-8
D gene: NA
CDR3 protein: CASSPLMNTEAFF
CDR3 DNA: TGTGCCAGCAGCCCCCTTATGAACACTGAAGCTTTCTTT

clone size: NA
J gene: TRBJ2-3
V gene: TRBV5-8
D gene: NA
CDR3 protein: CASSLIGESTDTQYF
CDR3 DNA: TGTGCCAGCAGCTTGATTGGGGAGAGCACAGATACGCAGTATTTT

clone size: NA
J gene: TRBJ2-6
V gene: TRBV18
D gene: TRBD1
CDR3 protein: CASSPPGAGGSGANVLTF
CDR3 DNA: TGTGCCAGCTCACCACCCGGGGCAGGGGGCTCTGGGGCCAACGTCCTGACTTTC

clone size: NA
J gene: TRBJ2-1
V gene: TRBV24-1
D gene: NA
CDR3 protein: CATSDRGYNEQFF
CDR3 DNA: TGTGCCACCAGTGACCGGGGCTACAATGAGCAGTTCTTC

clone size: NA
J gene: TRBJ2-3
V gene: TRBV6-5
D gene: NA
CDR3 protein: CASSGTTDTQYF
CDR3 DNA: TGTGCCAGCAGCGGGACTACAGATACGCAGTATTTT

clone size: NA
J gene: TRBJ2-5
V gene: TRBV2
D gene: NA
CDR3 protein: CASRRGEETQYF
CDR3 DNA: TGTGCCAGCAGACGCGGGGAGGAGACCCAGTACTTC

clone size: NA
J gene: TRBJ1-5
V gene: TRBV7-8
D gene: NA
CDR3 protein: CASSLGQAGSNQPQHF
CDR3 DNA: TGTGCCAGCAGCTTAGGCCAGGCAGGGAGCAATCAGCCCCAGCATTTT

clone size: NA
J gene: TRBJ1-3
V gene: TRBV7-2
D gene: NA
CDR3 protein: CASSLFDSFSGNTIYF
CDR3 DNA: TGTGCCAGCAGCTTATTCGACAGTTTCTCTGGAAACACCATATATTTT

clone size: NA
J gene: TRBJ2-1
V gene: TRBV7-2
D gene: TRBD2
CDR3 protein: CASSYRSSGGASYNEQFF
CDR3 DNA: TGTGCCAGCAGCTATAGGTCTAGCGGAGGAGCCTCCTACAATGAGCAGTTCTTC

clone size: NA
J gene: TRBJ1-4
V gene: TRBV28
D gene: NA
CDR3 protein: CASSLAGTTNEKLFF
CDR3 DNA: TGTGCCAGCAGTTTAGCGGGGACAACTAATGAAAAACTGTTTTTT

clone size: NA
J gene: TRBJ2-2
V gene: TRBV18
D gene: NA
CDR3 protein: CASSPAGPMSAGELFF
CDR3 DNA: TGTGCCAGCTCACCGGCAGGGCCCATGAGCGCCGGGGAGCTGTTTTTT

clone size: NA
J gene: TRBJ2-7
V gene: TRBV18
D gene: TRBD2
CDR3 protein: CATKTNRASGTYEQYF
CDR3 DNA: TGTGCCACGAAAACGAATAGGGCTAGCGGAACCTACGAGCAGTACTTC

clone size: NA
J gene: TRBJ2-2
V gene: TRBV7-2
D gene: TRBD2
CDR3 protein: CASSPPSGSSGELFF
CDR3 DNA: TGTGCCAGCAGCCCGCCTAGCGGGAGTTCCGGGGAGCTGTTTTTT

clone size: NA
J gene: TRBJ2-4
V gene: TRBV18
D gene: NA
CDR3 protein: CASATGGLDIQYF
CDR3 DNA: TGTGCCAGCGCCACTGGCGGGTTGGACATTCAGTACTTC

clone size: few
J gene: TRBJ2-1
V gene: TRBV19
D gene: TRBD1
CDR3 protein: CASMTGTINNEQFF
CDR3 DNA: TGTGCCAGTATGACAGGGACGATCAACAATGAGCAGTTCTTC

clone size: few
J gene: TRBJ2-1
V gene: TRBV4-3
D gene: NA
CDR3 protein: CASSQVAEAYNEQFF
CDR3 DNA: TGCGCCAGCAGCCAAGTAGCGGAGGCCTACAATGAGCAGTTCTTC

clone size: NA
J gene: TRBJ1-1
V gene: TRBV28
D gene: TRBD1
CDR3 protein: CASSSPTGRGEAFF
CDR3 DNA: TGTGCCAGCAGTTCACCGACAGGGCGGGGTGAAGCTTTCTTT

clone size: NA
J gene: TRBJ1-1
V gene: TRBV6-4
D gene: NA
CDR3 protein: CASSREENTEAFF
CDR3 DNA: TGTGCCAGCTCTCGGGAAGAGAACACTGAAGCTTTCTTT

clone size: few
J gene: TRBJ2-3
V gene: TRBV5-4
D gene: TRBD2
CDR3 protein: CASSSAVAGEDTQYF
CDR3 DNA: TGTGCCAGCAGCTCCGCGGTAGCGGGAGAAGATACGCAGTATTTT

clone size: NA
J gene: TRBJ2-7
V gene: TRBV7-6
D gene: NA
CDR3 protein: CASSLSGGHYEQYF
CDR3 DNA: TGTGCCAGCAGCTTAAGTGGTGGCCACTACGAGCAGTACTTC

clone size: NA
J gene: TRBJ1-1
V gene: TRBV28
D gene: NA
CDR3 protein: CASGTGNTEAFF
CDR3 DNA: TGTGCCAGCGGTACGGGGAACACTGAAGCTTTCTTT

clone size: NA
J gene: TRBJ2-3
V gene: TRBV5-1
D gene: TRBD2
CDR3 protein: CASSSTSGKKGDTQYF
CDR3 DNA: TGCGCCAGCAGCTCCACTAGCGGGAAGAAAGGAGATACGCAGTATTTT

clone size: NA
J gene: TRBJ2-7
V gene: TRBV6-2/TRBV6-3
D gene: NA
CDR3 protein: CASSPDYEQYF
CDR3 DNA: TGTGCCAGCAGTCCAGACTACGAGCAGTACTTC

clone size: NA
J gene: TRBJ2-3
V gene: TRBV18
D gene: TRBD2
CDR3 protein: CASSPRGSGSSDTQYF
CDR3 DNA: TGTGCCAGCTCCCCAAGAGGGAGCGGGAGTTCAGATACGCAGTATTTT

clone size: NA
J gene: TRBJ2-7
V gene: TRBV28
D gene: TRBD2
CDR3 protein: CASSLGGSGGYEQYF
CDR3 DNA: TGTGCCAGCAGTTTAGGCGGGAGCGGGGGCTACGAGCAGTACTTC

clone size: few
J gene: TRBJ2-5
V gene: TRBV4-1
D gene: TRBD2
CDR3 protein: CASSQVPGLALGGETQYF
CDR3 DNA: TGCGCCAGCAGCCAGGTTCCGGGACTAGCCTTGGGAGGAGAGACCCAGTACTTC

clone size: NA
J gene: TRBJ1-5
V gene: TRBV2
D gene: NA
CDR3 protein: CASSESVYSNQPQHF
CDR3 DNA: TGTGCCAGCAGTGAAAGCGTCTACAGCAATCAGCCCCAGCATTTT

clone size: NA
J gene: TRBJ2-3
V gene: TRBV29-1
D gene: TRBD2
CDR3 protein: CSVETSGRWNTQYF
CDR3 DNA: TGCAGCGTTGAGACTAGCGGGAGATGGAATACGCAGTATTTT

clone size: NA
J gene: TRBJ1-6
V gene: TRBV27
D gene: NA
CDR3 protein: CASSPNSDPAPLHF
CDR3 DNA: TGTGCCAGCAGTCCGAACTCCGATCCCGCCCCCCTCCACTTT

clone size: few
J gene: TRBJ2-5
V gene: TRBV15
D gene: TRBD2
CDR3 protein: CATSTFLAGGSQETQYF
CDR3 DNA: TGTGCCACCAGCACGTTTTTAGCGGGAGGGTCGCAAGAGACCCAGTACTTC